Listed below are T cell receptor beta chains from one sample, sequenced in a study of cytomegalovirus exposure and HLA in healthy donors. Sequenced by immunoSEQ multiplex PCR; TCRdb stores in-frame clones only, minus some. The table lists about 220,000 clones, around 88% of them singletons. Specimen: PBMCs. The source is a woman younger than 30 in good health and CMV-seronegative. Each CDR3 is given with its conserved first and last residue.

J	V	CDR3
TRBJ2-2	TRBV10-3	CAISDPRLAGDTGELFF
TRBJ2-7	TRBV28	CASRPGTGGPYEQYF
TRBJ2-1	TRBV6-5	CASSYTIDEQFF
TRBJ2-7	TRBV11-2	CASRDFGTGSYEQYF
TRBJ1-1	TRBV7-9	CASSFAPGSGAEAFF
TRBJ2-2	TRBV15	CATSRAGTNTGELFF
TRBJ2-7	TRBV6-1	CASSEDGTGSYEQYF
TRBJ1-5	TRBV19	CASRPGGAGQPQHF
TRBJ2-4	TRBV4-1	CASSPGLAGGPAKNIQYF
TRBJ1-1	TRBV28	CASSGEAVTLKAFF
TRBJ2-3	TRBV4-3	CASSQDLAATDTQYF
TRBJ2-1	TRBV20-1	CSASRSGKQFF
TRBJ2-1	TRBV7-2	CASRSSLAGVGNEQFF
TRBJ2-7	TRBV10-1	CASSPEQGAAEQYF
TRBJ1-3	TRBV4-1	CASSSRQGVENTIYF
TRBJ2-2	TRBV5-1	CASSLAAREVSGGELFF
TRBJ2-1	TRBV7-2	CASSLLLAGAYNEQFF
TRBJ2-1	TRBV27	CASSWTSGHSYNEQFF
TRBJ2-4	TRBV29-1	CSVEDRGKYIQYF
TRBJ2-3	TRBV5-1	CASSFSGSGTDTQYF
TRBJ2-1	TRBV7-9	CASSFRSGSYNEQFF
TRBJ2-7	TRBV5-4	CASSLVEEGSYEQYF
TRBJ2-5	TRBV4-1	CASSQERETQYF
TRBJ2-7	TRBV7-9	CASSYGLQYEQYF
TRBJ2-2	TRBV9	CASSGTGGGRTGELFF
TRBJ1-3	TRBV15	CATSRDPIDRAGNTIYF
TRBJ1-5	TRBV6-1	CASSEVGGGGNQPQHF
TRBJ2-2	TRBV18	CASSGLAGQLTGELFF
TRBJ1-2	TRBV4-1	CASSPATGSHYGYTF
TRBJ2-1	TRBV29-1	CSAGGDSSYNEQFF
TRBJ2-1	TRBV7-2	CASSLVGGTYNEQFF
TRBJ2-7	TRBV10-3	CAISVTSGTTYEQYF
TRBJ2-7	TRBV5-1	CASSYGGPEQYF
TRBJ2-7	TRBV9	CASSVEQSDEQYF